Shown below are 9 T cell receptor beta chains from a single sample sequenced in a study of CD8 T cells in ankylosing spondylitis. TCRdb analysed the 5' RACE reads with MiXCR anew, one entry per CDR3 protein. The profile covers about 130,000 distinct CDR3 sequences, with 7% to 8% appearing a single time and under 15% taken by the ten largest. The sequenced material came from blood, either unsorted or a sorted T cell fraction (not recorded which). These receptors were obtained from a female donor with ankylosing spondylitis or in good health (not recorded which).

J is TRBJ2-1 and V is TRBV7-9; D is possibly TRBD1 (5 bases). Germline CDR1 reads SEHNR; CDR2 reads FQNEAQ (reference sequence). V was cut by 3 bases and J by 5 bases, with 14 bases left in between. The CDR3 totals 15 residues. The CDR3 nucleotides read TGTGCCAGCAGCTTCCTTCGACAGCTCAACAATGAGCAGTTCTTC. Its protein is CASSFLRQLNNEQFF.

This clonotype was seen repeatedly, ten times or more. This rearrangement joins TRBV12-3 or TRBV12-4 to TRBJ1-1; 8 nucleotides match TRBD1. After removal of 3 bases from V and 8 bases from J, the junction contained 2 bases not matched to a gene. The CDR3 spans 12 residues. CDR3 residues: CASSLRDREAFF. For the CDR3, the DNA is TGTGCCAGCAGTTTGAGGGACAGGGAAGCTTTCTTT.

This clonotype has a count of ten or more. The J gene is TRBJ1-1, the V gene TRBV25-1, with 8 nucleotides matching TRBD1. Per germline, CDR1 MGHDK and CDR2 SYGVNS. The CDR3 is 18 amino acids. V lost 3 bases, J lost 1 base, and 13 bases stayed unmatched. CDR3 in amino acids: CASSEAGRGHGWNTEAFF. The CDR3 DNA reads TGTGCCAGCAGTGAGGCGGGCAGGGGGCATGGTTGGAACACTGAAGCTTTCTTT.

In regard to this clonotype: A much larger clone lies a single base off, so this may be a read error. The J gene is TRBJ2-6, the V gene TRBV5-1; 7 bases are shared with TRBD1. Germline V lookup: CDR1 SGHRS, CDR2 YFSETQ. The V segment lost 4 bases and the J segment 0 bases; nucleotides outside the gene matches: 4. The CDR3 totals 16 residues. In nucleotides, the CDR3 is TGCGCCAGCAGCCCGGGACAGTGCTCTGGGGCCAACGTCCTGACTTTC. Encoded protein: CASSPGQCSGANVLTF.

This clonotype was counted ten times or more. The chain employs TRBV10-3 and TRBJ1-1; D is uncertain. There are 13 residues in the CDR3. Trimming shortened V by 7 bases and J by 1 base, and 10 bases separated the two germline ends. Germline V gene data show CDR1 as ENHRY and CDR2 as SYGVKD. The CDR3 sequence: CAIIERPNTEAFF. The CDR3 DNA reads TGTGCCATCATTGAACGGCCGAACACTGAAGCTTTCTTT.

This clonotype was recorded at least ten times. The chain combines TRBV7-9 with TRBJ1-2; a weak D match, TRBD1 (6 bases). Germline V gives CDR1 SEHNR, CDR2 FQNEAQ (reference sequence). V dropped 5 bases and J dropped 4 bases, with 14 bases sitting between them. The length of the CDR3 is 14 residues. The CDR3 region has the DNA TGTGCCAGCAGCCCTTCGACAGGTACCTATGGCTACACCTTC. As protein: CASSPSTGTYGYTF.

The table lists this clonotype with many counts. The chain combines TRBV7-2 with TRBJ1-1, with D uncertain. Trimming left V 5 bases short and J 7 bases short, with 11 bases between. This CDR3 region has 12 residues. Germline CDR1 is SGHTA and CDR2 is FQGNSA. CDR3 amino acids: CASSPQGFEAFF. Here the CDR3 DNA reads TGTGCCAGCAGCCCGCAAGGGTTTGAAGCTTTCTTT.

The sample holds many counts of this clonotype. V gene TRBV3-1 combines with J gene TRBJ1-2; D is possibly TRBD1 (5 bases). Germline V gene sequence: CDR1 LGHDT, CDR2 YNNKEL (reference sequence). Deletions cut 4 bases from V and 8 bases from J, with 20 bases between. There are 15 residues in the CDR3. This CDR3 is CASSLDQGGVFGYTF. The CDR3 DNA sequence: TGTGCCAGCAGCCTCGACCAGGGAGGGGTGTTCGGCTACACCTTC.

This clonotype has a count of ten or more. The V gene is TRBV6-1, the J gene TRBJ2-2; the D is unclear. Germline loops: CDR1 MNHNS, CDR2 SASEGT. Trimming took off 1 base at V and 2 bases at J, with 5 bases between the two ends. The CDR3 covers 14 residues. The CDR3 region has the DNA TGTGCCAGCAGTGAAGGCGTAAACACCGGGGAGCTGTTTTTT. Translation gives CASSEGVNTGELFF.